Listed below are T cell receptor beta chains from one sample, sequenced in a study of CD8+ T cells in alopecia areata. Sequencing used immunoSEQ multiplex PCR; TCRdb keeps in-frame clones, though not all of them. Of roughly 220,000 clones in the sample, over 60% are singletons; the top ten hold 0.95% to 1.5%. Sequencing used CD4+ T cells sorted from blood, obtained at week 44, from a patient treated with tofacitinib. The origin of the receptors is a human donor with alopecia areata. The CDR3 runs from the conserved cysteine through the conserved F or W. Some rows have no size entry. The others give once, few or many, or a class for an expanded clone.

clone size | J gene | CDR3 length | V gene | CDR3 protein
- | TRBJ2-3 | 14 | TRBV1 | CTSSQDPSTDTQYF
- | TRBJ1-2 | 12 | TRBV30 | CAWSGQGGRYTF
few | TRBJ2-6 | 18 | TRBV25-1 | CASSETLGGVSGANVLTF
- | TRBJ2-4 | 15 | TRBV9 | CASSVGVESKNIQYF
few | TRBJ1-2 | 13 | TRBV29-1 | CSVEPGTNYGYTF
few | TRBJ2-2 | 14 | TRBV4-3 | CASSQEGGHGELFF
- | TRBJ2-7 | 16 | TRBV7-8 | CASSSGQATLPYEQYF
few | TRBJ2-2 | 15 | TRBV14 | CASSQRGPNTGELFF
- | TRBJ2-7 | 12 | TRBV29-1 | CSVFGQTYEQYF
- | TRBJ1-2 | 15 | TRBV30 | CAWSAPGQGSDGYTF
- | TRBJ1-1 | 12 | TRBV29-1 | CSVSGQITEAFF
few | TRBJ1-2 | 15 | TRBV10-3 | CAISEVGNRVGGYTF
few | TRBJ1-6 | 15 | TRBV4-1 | CASSHFSVYNSPLHF
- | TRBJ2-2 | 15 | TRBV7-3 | CASSNGASNTGELFF
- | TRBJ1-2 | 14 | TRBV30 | CAWRVKSTTWGYTF
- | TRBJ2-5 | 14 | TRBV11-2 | CASSLGSGRETQYF
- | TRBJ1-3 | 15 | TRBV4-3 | CASSPSGTVGNTIYF
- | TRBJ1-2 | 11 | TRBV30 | CAWRIGYGYTF
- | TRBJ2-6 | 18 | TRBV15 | CATSRGGTLSSGANVLTF